Below, one TCR beta chain is given with its context. Original analysis: Researchers report that nucleated cell counts were estimated from reference gene primer amplification. Data came from immunoSEQ multiplex PCR; TCRdb stores just in-frame clones and leaves some out. The V and J calls and clone size come from that table; D and trimming were worked out from the DNA. The sample carries approximately 65,000 clones, approximately 89% recorded once. The sample belongs to a study of blood T cell repertoires in COVID-19. Study details: COVID-19 samples collected from the United States, Italy and Spain covered acute and convalescent phases. Sources were T cells, B-cell-depleted T cells, or PBMCs; the material itself was cDNA or gDNA.

The CDR3 sequence is 12 residues long. Trimming left V 4 bases short and J 5 bases short, with 8 bases between. The germline V gene encodes CDR1 LNHDA and CDR2 SQIVND (reference sequence). The sequenced material came from peripheral blood. The rearrangement links TRBV19 to TRBJ2-5, with D perhaps TRBD2 (6 bases). This receptor was taken from a woman between 45 and 60 years old with active COVID-19. CDR3 DNA sequence: TGTGCCAGTAGTAAAAGCGGGGAGACCCAGTACTTC. Amino acid sequence: CASSKSGETQYF.